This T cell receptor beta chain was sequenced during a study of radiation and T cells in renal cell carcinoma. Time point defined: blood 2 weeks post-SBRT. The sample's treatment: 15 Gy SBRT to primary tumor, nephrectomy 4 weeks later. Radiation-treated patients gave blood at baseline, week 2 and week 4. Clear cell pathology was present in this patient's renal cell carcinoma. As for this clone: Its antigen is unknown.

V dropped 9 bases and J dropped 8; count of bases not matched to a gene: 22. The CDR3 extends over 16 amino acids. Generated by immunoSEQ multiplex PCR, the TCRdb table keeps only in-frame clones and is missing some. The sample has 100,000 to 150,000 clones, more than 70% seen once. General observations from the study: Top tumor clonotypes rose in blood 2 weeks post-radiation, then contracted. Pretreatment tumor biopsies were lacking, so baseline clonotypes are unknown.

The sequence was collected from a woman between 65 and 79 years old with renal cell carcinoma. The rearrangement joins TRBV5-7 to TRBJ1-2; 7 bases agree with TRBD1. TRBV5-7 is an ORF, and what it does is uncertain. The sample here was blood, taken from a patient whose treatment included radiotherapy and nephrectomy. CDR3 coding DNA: TGTGCCATACCTCCGACAGGGCCCTCCTCACTGGGCGGCTACACCTTC. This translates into CAIPPTGPSSLGGYTF.